Sequencing of this TCR beta chain was carried out in a study of CD8 T cells in ankylosing spondylitis. Study findings and constraints: Reports of some motif variants in reactive arthritis synovial fluid and blood predate this one. The clones that were linked to disease were reported to be significantly enriched in matched synovial fluid samples from ankylosing spondylitis patients. Within peripheral blood, clones linked to disease were CD8+ and relatively rare. There was a TCR beta motif, made of 7 or 8 highly homologous variants, that appeared characteristic of ankylosing spondylitis blood.

By quantitative 5'-RACE with molecular barcodes, the TCR beta libraries were made. Each CDR3 protein gets one entry after TCRdb re-called the 5' RACE reads with MiXCR. The repertoire consists of around 770,000 distinct CDR3 sequences, with approximately 12% occurring once and the leading ten covering 0.51%. This clonotype was detected many times. Its specificity is unknown. The receptor was derived from a male donor with ankylosing spondylitis. Material: blood, either unsorted or a sorted T cell fraction (not recorded which).

Here the CDR3 DNA reads TGCAGCGTTGAAGAAAAGACTAGCGGGGAATCAGATACGCAGTATTTT. Residues: CSVEEKTSGESDTQYF. The chain uses TRBV29-1 and TRBJ2-3; 11 nucleotides line up with TRBD2. Per germline, CDR1 SQVTM and CDR2 ANQGSEA. The length of the CDR3 is 16 residues. V shed 0 bases and J 4 bases; nucleotides not matched to a gene: 6.